Sequencing of this T cell receptor beta chain was carried out in a study of cytomegalovirus exposure and HLA in healthy donors (dated by TCRdb to 2017 to 2019). Broadly, across the study: In an earlier analysis of 450 to 750 of the donors, approximately 260 Gb of sequence data and 90 million to 120 million unique TCR beta sequences from about 180 million T cells were reported. The aim of the study was to test whether cataloging public T cell receptors could identify signatures of past pathogen exposure. To study patterns of TCR occurrence, a later analysis re-analyzed previously published TCR beta repertoires from 666 donors and added high-resolution HLA genotyping. The later analysis used no new phenotypic data to find candidate immune exposures, relying instead on TCR beta sequences and their occurrence across donors. The number of donors typed differed by locus, with about 629-630 for A, B, C, DRB1 and DQB1, 522 for DQA1, approximately 580 for DPA1, and approximately 470 for DPB1. On average, roughly 200,000 unique TCR beta nucleotide sequences were sequenced per donor among several hundred genotyped donors of the cohort, with roughly a sixth of those sequences being non-productive. Of the 300 to 500 genotyped donors, 75% to 85% were placed in the genetic ancestry cluster associated with self-reported Caucasian donors. Class I and class II HLA loci were covered by the typing at four-digit resolution. All discovery cohort repertoires had been generated using a single sequencing platform. Using immunosequencing, the study profiled T cell repertoires from 500 to 800 subjects and related those repertoires to cytomegalovirus serostatus. About 300 gigabases of sequencing data and 70 million to 95 million unique TCR sequences made up an early release that covered 500 to 650 HLA-typed donors. To predict cytomegalovirus infection status, the study brought together high-throughput TCR immunosequencing, statistical association of individual TCRs with disease status, and machine learning. Donor age, sex, ethnicity and CMV serostatus were collected together with the repertoire data. Because of strong linkage in the cohort, roughly five DR-DQ haplotypes were treated as single units for association and clustering. Besides the first cohort of around 670 subjects, a separate validation cohort made up of some 110 different subjects was used. A later genetic analysis used genome-wide SNP genotypes for about 60% of the 666 donors, treating that subset as a discovery cohort. An earlier analysis of around 580 of the donors used high-throughput TCR beta sequencing to judge whether each TCR beta V gene segment behaved as functional or pseudogenic.

In total, just over 650 healthy bone marrow donors made up the cohort. At the time of sampling, every cohort member was nominally healthy, though immune exposures that went unrecorded were likely present. The donor was CMV seropositive and was included in the group of around 300 seropositive cohort members. Each donor provided a peripheral blood sample, and peripheral blood mononuclear cells were used for TCR beta sequencing. Genomic DNA extraction from the blood cell samples was performed with the Qiagen DNeasy Blood Extraction Kit. Library preparation employed the immunoSEQ multiplex PCR assay. For the multiplex PCR, a mixture combining 60 forward primers for TCR Vbeta segments and 13 reverse primers for TCR Jbeta segments was used. The CDR3 region of rearranged TCR beta genes was amplified from genomic DNA with a multiplex PCR assay. The Illumina HiSeq System was used to sequence the amplified TCR beta libraries as 87-base-pair reads. In the paper's pipeline: A later analysis counted approximately 74 million unique TCR beta chains across the approximately 700 repertoires, and some 11 million of these chains were shared by at least two donors. A nearest-neighbor algorithm error-corrected the raw reads and collapsed the reads into unique sequences, merging closely related sequences to remove PCR and sequencing errors. To assign V, D and J gene segments, CDR3 sequences were aligned to IMGT reference sequences. For a sequence to be retained, a match of at least six nucleotides to both a V gene segment and a J gene segment was required. Rearrangements were called productive when the CDR3 lacked stop codons and stayed in frame with V and J; all others were non-productive. CDR3 was defined by IMGT convention, running from the second conserved V-encoded cysteine to the conserved J-encoded phenylalanine. Sequences without an unambiguous match to a single V gene segment were excluded from the earlier analysis of 587 of the donors. An earlier analysis of 587 of the donors called V segments functional above 56.7% productive rearrangements and segregating when the between-donor standard deviation exceeded 5%. A statistical classification framework was built for diagnosing cytomegalovirus status from the catalog of TCR beta chain sequences. In a later analysis, TCR nucleotide sequences were compared against IMGT/GENE-DB human TR gene sequences so that V and J genes could be assigned. In a later analysis, CDR3 sequences and most-parsimonious VDJ recombination scenarios were assigned using the TCRdist pipeline. A later analysis defined each TCR beta chain by its CDR3 amino acid sequence plus V-gene family, and excluded reads lacking a unique V-gene family. In a later analysis, approximately 640 highly shared, low-generation-probability nucleotide sequences were removed to address suspected cross-contamination and a sequencing artifact. For each public chain, a later analysis derived a clonal expansion index from normalized ranks of inferred template counts within each repertoire. Generation probabilities in a later analysis came from a VDJ recombination model fitted to out-of-frame rearrangements, and those results were checked against IGoR. A later analysis scored TCR-TCR, TCR-HLA and TCR-CMV co-occurrence with hypergeometric tests, applying a repertoire-size bias correction to TCR pairs. In a later analysis, false discovery rates were estimated by permuting HLA or CMV assignments 20 times. A later analysis grouped co-occurring TCRs with DBSCAN, adding TCRdist sequence similarity when clustering within HLA-allele-positive subsets. For co-occurrence clustering, repertoires with fewer than 30,000 or more than 120,000 public chains were excluded, along with a handful of repertoires with anomalous nucleotide sharing. Held by TCRdb, this immuneACCESS table contains in-frame sequences only and omits some clones. Under half of the omission traces to an unresolved V gene where checked; the cause of the rest is unknown. V and J calls and clone size are copied from that table; D and trimming were computed from the DNA. The sample profile shows fewer than 250,000 clones; about 69% of them were found once. Over 4% of the sample comes from the top ten.

Study-wide findings and limitations: In a later analysis, several top co-occurrence clusters were reported to appear linked to parvovirus B19, influenza, CMV and Epstein-Barr virus. Across donors, most TCR sequences were observed very rarely, whereas some public TCRs were present in many individuals. Broadly in line with IMGT annotations, most TCR beta V segments showed up in productive rearrangements about 87% or about 30% of the time in an earlier analysis of 587 of the donors. The only immune exposure information available for the cohort was CMV serostatus. Compared with equally common non-associated chains, HLA-associated TCR beta chains in a later analysis were more clonally expanded and had lower generation probabilities. Presence/absence analyses assumed roughly uniform sequencing depth across donors, an assumption that may not hold. About 17 rarely observed V segments, including chromosome 9 orphons, were excluded from the earlier analysis of several hundred of the donors because counts were too low. Linkage disequilibrium might explain the correlated functional status among segregating V segments, but an unknown experimental factor could not be excluded. A cluster of highly shared sequence variants was judged likely to be a technical artifact of the sequencing pipeline. The study gave a list of 150 to 200 TCR beta chains associated with cytomegalovirus. Because some donors lacked HLA typing at each locus, the association tests relied only on the typed subset. A later analysis found that TCR association rates varied across HLA loci, with DRB1 alleles showing the most associated TCRs and HLA-C alleles the fewest. A further reported finding was that TCR beta sequences accurately predicted the HLA-A and HLA-B alleles for most subjects in the first cohort. This cohort had only TCR beta chains sequenced, and the lack of alpha or paired-chain data limited which features could be detected. In both the original and validation cohorts, the classifier was reported to diagnose cytomegalovirus status with high specificity and sensitivity. Assigning TCR associations to individual alleles was difficult when HLA alleles, especially DR and DQ, strongly co-occurred. A few of the identified cytomegalovirus-associated TCR beta chains were confirmed in vitro to be specific for cytomegalovirus antigens. In a later analysis, most CMV-associated TCR beta chains were found to appear HLA-restricted, with HLA associations seemingly driven largely by CMV exposure. The authors suggested that the approach could potentially be extended to other disease states and immunological phenotypes. According to a later genetic analysis, donors in an Asian-associated ancestry cluster had fewer N-insertions in productive TCRs than the approximately 670-donor mean. A later analysis associated 15,000 to 20,000 TCR beta sequences with specific HLA alleles at a false discovery rate of 0.05. A later genetic analysis associated a missense DCLRE1C variant with V-gene and J-gene trimming of TCR beta chains, and an independent cohort replicated the association.

A note on this clone: What this receptor recognizes is not known. Nothing much larger sits one base from this clone, and base qualities are not available.

The sequence came from a man aged 25-40 years in good health and CMV-seropositive. The material sequenced was PBMCs.

For the CDR3, the sequence is CASSPTLTGAEAFF. The sequenced DNA is TGTGCCAGCAGTCCAACTCTCACAGGGGCTGAAGCTTTCTTT. The rearrangement combines TRBV9 with TRBJ1-1; 7 central nucleotides agree with TRBD1. The CDR3 runs 14 amino acids, cysteine and phenylalanine included. Just CDR3 DNA is preserved here, 42 bases in frame from base 1. CDR1 and CDR2 are read off the germline V gene as SGDLS and YYNGEE. The V end gives up 5 bases and the J end 6 bases, leaving 10 bases in the junction not matched to a gene.